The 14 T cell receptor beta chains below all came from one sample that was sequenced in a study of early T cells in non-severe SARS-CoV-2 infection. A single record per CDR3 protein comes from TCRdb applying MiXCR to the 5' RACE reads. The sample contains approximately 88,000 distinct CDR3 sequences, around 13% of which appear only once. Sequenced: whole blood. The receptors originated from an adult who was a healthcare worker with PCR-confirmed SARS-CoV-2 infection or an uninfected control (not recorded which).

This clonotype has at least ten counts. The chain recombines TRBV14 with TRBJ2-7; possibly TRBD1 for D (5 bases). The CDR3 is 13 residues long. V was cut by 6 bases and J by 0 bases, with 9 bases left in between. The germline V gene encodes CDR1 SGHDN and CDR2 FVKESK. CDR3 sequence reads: CASRQTASYEQYF. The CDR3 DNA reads TGTGCCAGCAGACAGACAGCCTCCTACGAGCAGTACTTC.

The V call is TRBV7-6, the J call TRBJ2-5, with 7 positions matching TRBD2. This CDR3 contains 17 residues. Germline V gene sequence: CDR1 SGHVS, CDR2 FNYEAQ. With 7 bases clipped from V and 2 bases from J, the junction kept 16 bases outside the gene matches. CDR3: CASTIREGLFSQETQYF. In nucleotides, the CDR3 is TGTGCCAGCACCATAAGGGAGGGACTTTTTTCTCAAGAGACCCAGTACTTC.

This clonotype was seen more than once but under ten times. CDR3 in DNA: TGCAGTGCTAGGGGACGGGGGTCCCGTGGGATGAACACTGAAGCTTTCTTT. Translated, it gives CSARGRGSRGMNTEAFF. The chain links TRBV20-1 to TRBJ1-1; the D gene is possibly TRBD1 (5 bases). Germline CDR1 reads DFQATT; CDR2 reads SNEGSKA (reference sequence). The CDR3 runs to 17 residues. V gave up 3 bases and J gave up 0 bases, with 20 bases separating them.

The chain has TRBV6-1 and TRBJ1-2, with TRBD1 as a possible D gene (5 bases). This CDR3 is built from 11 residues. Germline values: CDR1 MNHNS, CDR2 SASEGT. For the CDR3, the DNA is TGTGCGACAGTTACCAACTATGGCTACACCTTC. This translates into CATVTNYGYTF.

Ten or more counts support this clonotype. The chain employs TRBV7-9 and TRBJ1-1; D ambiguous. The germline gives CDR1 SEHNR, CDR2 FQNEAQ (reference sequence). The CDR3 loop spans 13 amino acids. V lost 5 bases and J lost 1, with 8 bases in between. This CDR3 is CASSHDKNTEAFF. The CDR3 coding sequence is TGTGCCAGCAGCCACGACAAGAACACTGAAGCTTTCTTT.

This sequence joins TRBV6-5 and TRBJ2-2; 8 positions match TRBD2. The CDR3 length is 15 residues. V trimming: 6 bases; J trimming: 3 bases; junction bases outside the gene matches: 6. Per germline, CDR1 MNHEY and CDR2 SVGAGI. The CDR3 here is CASRPGGPDTGELFF. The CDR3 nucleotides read TGTGCCAGCAGGCCGGGGGGGCCCGACACCGGGGAGCTGTTTTTT.

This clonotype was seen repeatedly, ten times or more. CDR3 nucleotide sequence: TGTGCCAGCAGGGTCTCGAATCAGCCCCAGCATTTT. Translating gives CASRVSNQPQHF. The chain is built from TRBV12-3 or TRBV12-4 and TRBJ1-5; no firm D call. The CDR3 runs 12 residues. Trimming left V 6 bases short and J 4 bases short, with 7 bases between.

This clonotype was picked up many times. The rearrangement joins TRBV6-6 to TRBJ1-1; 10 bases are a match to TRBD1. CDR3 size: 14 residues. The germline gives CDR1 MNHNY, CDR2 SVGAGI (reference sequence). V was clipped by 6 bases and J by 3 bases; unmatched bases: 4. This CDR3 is CASRGQGLDTEAFF. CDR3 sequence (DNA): TGTGCCAGCAGGGGACAGGGGCTGGACACTGAAGCTTTCTTT.

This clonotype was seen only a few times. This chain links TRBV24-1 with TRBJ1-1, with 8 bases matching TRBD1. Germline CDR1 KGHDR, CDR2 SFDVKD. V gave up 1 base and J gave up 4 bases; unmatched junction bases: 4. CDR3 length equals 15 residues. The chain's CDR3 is CATSDLGQGATEAFF. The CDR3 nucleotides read TGTGCCACCAGTGATTTAGGGCAGGGGGCCACTGAAGCTTTCTTT.

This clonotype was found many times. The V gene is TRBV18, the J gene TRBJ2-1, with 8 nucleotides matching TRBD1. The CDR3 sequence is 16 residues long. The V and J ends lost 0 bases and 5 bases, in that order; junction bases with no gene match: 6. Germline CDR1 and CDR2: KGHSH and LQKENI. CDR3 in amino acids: CASSPPGRGPDNEQFF. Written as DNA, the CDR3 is TGTGCCAGCTCACCACCGGGCAGGGGGCCGGACAATGAGCAGTTCTTC.

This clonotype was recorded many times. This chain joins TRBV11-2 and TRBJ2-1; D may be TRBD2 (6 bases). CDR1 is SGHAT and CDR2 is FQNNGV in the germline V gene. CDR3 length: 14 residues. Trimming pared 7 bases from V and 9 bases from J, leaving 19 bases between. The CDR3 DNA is TGTGCCAGCACCCCATCAGGAGGGGCGGGTGAGCAGTTCTTC. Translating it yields CASTPSGGAGEQFF. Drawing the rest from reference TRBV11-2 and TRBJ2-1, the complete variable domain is EAGVAQSPRYKIIEKRQSVAFWCNPISGHATLYWYQQILGQGPKLLIQFQNNGVVDDSQLPKDRFSAERLKGVDSTLKIQPAKLEDSAVYLCASTPSGGAGEQFFGPGTRLTVL.

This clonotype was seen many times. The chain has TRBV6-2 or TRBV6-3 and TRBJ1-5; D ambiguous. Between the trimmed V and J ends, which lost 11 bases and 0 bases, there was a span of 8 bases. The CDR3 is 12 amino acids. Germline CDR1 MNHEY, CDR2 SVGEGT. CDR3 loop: CASKDSNQPQHF. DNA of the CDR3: TGTGCCTCGAAGGATAGCAATCAGCCCCAGCATTTT.

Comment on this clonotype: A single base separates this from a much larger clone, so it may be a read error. The CDR3 DNA is TGCAGCGTTGAAGGTCGGCAGACCTCCTACGAGGAGTACTTC. It yields the protein CSVEGRQTSYEEYF. The chain is built from TRBV29-1 and TRBJ2-7; D gene unclear. Germline V gene sequence: CDR1 SQVTM, CDR2 ANQGSEA. The CDR3 extends over 14 amino acids.

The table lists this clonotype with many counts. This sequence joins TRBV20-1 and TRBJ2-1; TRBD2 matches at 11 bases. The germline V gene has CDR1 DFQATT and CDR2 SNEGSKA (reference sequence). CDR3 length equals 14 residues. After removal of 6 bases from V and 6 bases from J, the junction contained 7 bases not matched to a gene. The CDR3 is CSAVLAGGRNEQFF. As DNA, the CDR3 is TGCAGTGCCGTTCTAGCGGGGGGCCGCAATGAGCAGTTCTTC.